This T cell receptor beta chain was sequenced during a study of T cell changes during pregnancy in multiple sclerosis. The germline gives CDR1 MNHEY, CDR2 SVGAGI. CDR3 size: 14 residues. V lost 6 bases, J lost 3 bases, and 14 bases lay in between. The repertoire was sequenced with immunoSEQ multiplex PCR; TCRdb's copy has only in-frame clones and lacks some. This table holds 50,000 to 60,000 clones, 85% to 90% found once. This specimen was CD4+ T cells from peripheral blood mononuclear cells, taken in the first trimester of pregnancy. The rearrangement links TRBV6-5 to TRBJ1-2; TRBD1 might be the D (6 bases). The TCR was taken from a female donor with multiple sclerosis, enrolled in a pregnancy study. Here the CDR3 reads CASSPSGAHYGYTF. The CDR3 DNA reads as TGTGCCAGCAGCCCTTCAGGGGCTCACTATGGCTACACCTTC.